This TCR beta chain is drawn from a study of blood T cell repertoires in COVID-19. Looking at the study overall: The United States, Italy and Spain were the sources of the acute and convalescent COVID-19 samples. Sample material is recorded as cDNA or gDNA derived from T cells, B-cell-depleted T cells, or PBMCs.

Per the original methods: The authors estimated nucleated cell counts from reference gene primer amplification. The data were produced by immunoSEQ multiplex PCR, yet TCRdb's version contains in-frame clones alone and is incomplete. D and trimming come from the DNA, and the V and J calls and clone size come from that table. The sample consists of 75,000 to 100,000 clones, roughly 84% of them appearing once. There are 17 residues in the CDR3. The rearrangement links TRBV21-1 to TRBJ1-2. TRBV21-1 is annotated as a pseudogene. Sequenced: peripheral blood. This TCR came from a woman aged 80 or over with acute or convalescent COVID-19. The CDR3 here is CASTYRGGTPANYGYTF. The CDR3 coding sequence is TGTGCCAGCACCTACCGGGGGGGTACACCAGCTAACTATGGCTACACCTTC.